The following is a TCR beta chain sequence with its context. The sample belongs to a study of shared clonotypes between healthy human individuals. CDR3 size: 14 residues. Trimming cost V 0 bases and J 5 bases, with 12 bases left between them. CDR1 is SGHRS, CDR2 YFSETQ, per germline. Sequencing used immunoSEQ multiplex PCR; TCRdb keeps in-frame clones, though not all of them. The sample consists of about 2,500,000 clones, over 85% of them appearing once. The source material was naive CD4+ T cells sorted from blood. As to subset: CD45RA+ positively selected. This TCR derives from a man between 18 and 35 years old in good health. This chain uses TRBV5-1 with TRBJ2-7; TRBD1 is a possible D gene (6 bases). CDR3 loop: CASSLVGHVHEQYF. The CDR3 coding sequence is TGCGCCAGCAGCTTGGTGGGACATGTTCACGAGCAGTACTTC.